The clone carrying this T cell receptor (beta chain) was detected once. What it binds is not known. This CDR3 spans 14 amino acids. V was trimmed by 5 bases and J by 9 bases, leaving 17 bases between them. Germline assignment: CDR1 MNHEY and CDR2 SMNVEV (reference sequence). This record comes from a study of brain T cells in children with intractable seizures. Study-level points and caveats: Absence of clones before surgery may stem from lower sequencing depth.

TCRdb keeps only in-frame clones here, not all; method: immunoSEQ multiplex PCR. The sample lists 110,000 or so clones; approximately 94% were seen once. The sequence derives from a boy under two years old with hemimegalencephaly and intractable seizures. This chain uses TRBV27 with TRBJ2-1; D might be TRBD1 (6 bases). Sequencing used peripheral blood, obtained at surgery. CDR3 in amino acids: CASSLRTAQAEQFF. The CDR3 nucleotides are TGTGCCAGCAGTCTTCGGACAGCTCAGGCTGAGCAGTTCTTC.